This T cell receptor beta chain was sequenced during a study of blood T cell repertoires in COVID-19. Methods used by the authors: Reference gene primer amplification gave estimated nucleated cell counts. The repertoire was sequenced with immunoSEQ multiplex PCR; TCRdb's copy has only in-frame clones and lacks some. D and trimming were read from the DNA, whereas the V and J calls and clone size are those reported in that table. The sample gives about 270,000 clones, 85% to 90% of which show up once; approximately 4% is in the top ten. Trimming removed 3 bases at V and 1 base at J, with 13 bases between. Germline CDR1 LNHDA, CDR2 SQIVND (reference sequence). The CDR3 sequence is 16 residues long.

Material: PBMCs or T cells enriched from blood (not recorded which). The V call is TRBV19, the J call TRBJ2-1; D perhaps matches TRBD2 (5 bases). The TCR comes from a woman aged 25 to 39 with acute COVID-19. The CDR3 loop is CASSISGIGSYNEQFF. DNA of the CDR3: TGTGCCAGTAGTATTTCGGGAATTGGTTCCTACAATGAGCAGTTCTTC. The complete variable domain, with remaining parts taken from reference TRBV19 and TRBJ2-1, reads DGGITQSPKYLFRKEGQNVTLSCEQNLNHDAMYWYRQDPGQGLRLIYYSQIVNDFQKGDIAEGYSVSREKKESFPLTVTSAQKNPTAFYLCASSISGIGSYNEQFFGPGTRLTVL.